This entry lists 27 T cell receptor beta chains sequenced from one sample in a study of beta chain features in type 1 diabetes. Isolated RNA was reverse transcribed in full, so expressed TCRB transcripts were sequenced. Assay: immunoSEQ multiplex PCR; the TCRdb copy retains only in-frame clones and omits some. The profile shows hundreds of thousands of clones, roughly 15% of them singletons. Sequences were obtained from naive CD4+ T cells from blood. All receptors come from a man younger than 35 in good health.

The V call is TRBV28, the J call TRBJ2-1, with TRBD1 matching 7 bases. In germline, CDR1 is MDHEN, CDR2 SYDVKM. The ends lost 7 bases at V and 9 bases at J; junction bases unmatched: 12. This CDR3 has 14 residues. CDR3: CASTSTGQRFEQFF. CDR3 DNA sequence: TGTGCCAGCACTTCGACAGGGCAGAGGTTTGAGCAGTTCTTC. The full variable domain, with the rest looked up from reference TRBV28 and TRBJ2-1, is DVKVTQSSRYLVKRTGEKVFLECVQDMDHENMFWYRQDPGLGLRLIYFSYDVKMKEKGDIPEGYSVSREKKERFSLILESASTNQTSMYLCASTSTGQRFEQFFGPGTRLTVL.

This clone was seen a handful of times. The CDR3 is CRWGGEELFF. CDR3 in DNA: TGCAGGTGGGGGGGAGAGGAGCTGTTTTTT. The chain carries TRBV29-1 and TRBJ2-2; TRBD2 matches 7 bases. The CDR3 covers 10 residues. From germline, CDR1 is SQVTM and CDR2 ANQGSEA.

The rearrangement uses TRBV30 and TRBJ2-6; D remains unclear. Germline loops: CDR1 GTSNPN, CDR2 SVGIG (reference sequence). This CDR3 region has 12 residues. The V end was cut by 4 bases, the J end by 0 bases, with 1 base between. The CDR3 loop is CAWNSGANVLTF. DNA for the CDR3: TGTGCCTGGAACTCTGGGGCCAACGTCCTGACTTTC.

In this sample, this clone turned up a few times. The CDR3 loop reads CASSFTPAGLVYGYTF. Written as DNA, the CDR3 is TGTGCCAGCAGTTTTACGCCCGCCGGGCTTGTCTATGGCTACACCTTC. The V gene is TRBV27, the J gene TRBJ1-2; D remains unclear. Trimming left V 3 bases short and J 4 bases short, with 18 bases between. The germline V gene encodes CDR1 MNHEY and CDR2 SMNVEV (reference sequence). CDR3 length: 16 residues.

Only a few counts were recorded for this clone. The V call is TRBV7-8, the J call TRBJ2-7; possibly TRBD1 or TRBD2 for D (5 bases each). Trimming stripped 3 bases from V and 5 bases from J, with 17 bases between. CDR1 is SGHVS, CDR2 FQNEAQ, per germline. The CDR3 has 15 amino acids. CDR3 region: CASSFSRDPFDEQYF. The DNA of the CDR3 is TGTGCCAGCAGCTTCTCCCGGGACCCATTTGACGAGCAGTACTTC.

This chain uses TRBV5-4 with TRBJ1-1; D ambiguous. This CDR3 contains 13 residues. Deletions cut 2 bases from V and 3 bases from J, with 8 bases between. The germline gives CDR1 SGHNT, CDR2 YYREEE (reference sequence). For the CDR3, the DNA is TGTGCCAGCAGCTTTAAGGACGACACTGAAGCTTTCTTT. This translates into CASSFKDDTEAFF.

This clone has just a few counts. The rearrangement uses TRBV7-9 and TRBJ1-6; D not certain. With 2 bases removed from V and 7 bases from J, the gap between germline ends came to 6 bases. The CDR3 has 13 residues. Germline V lookup: CDR1 SEHNR, CDR2 FQNEAQ (reference sequence). The chain's CDR3 is CASSLTENSPLHF. CDR3 DNA: TGTGCCAGCAGCTTAACAGAAAATTCACCCCTCCACTTT.

This sequence joins TRBV30 and TRBJ2-5; 14 positions agree with TRBD2. V was clipped by 5 bases and J by 1 base; unmatched bases: 3. This CDR3 contains 15 residues. Germline CDR1 and CDR2: GTSNPN and SVGIG (reference sequence). CDR3 sequence (DNA): TGTGCCTGGGCGGGACTAGCGGGGGTCCAAGAGACCCAGTACTTC. Translating it yields CAWAGLAGVQETQYF. Full variable domain (rest looked up from reference TRBV30 and TRBJ2-5): SQTIHQWPATLVQPVGSPLSLECTVEGTSNPNLYWYRQAAGRGLQLLFYSVGIGQISSEVPQNLSASRPQDRQFILSSKKLLLSDSGFYLCAWAGLAGVQETQYFGPGTRLLVL.

In this sample, this clone turned up once. V and J are TRBV11-3 and TRBJ2-5; D call uncertain. V lost 5 bases to trimming and J lost 5 bases, with 15 bases between them. Germline-derived CDR1 and CDR2 are SGHNT and YENEEA. The CDR3 spans 14 residues. The CDR3 bases are TGTGCCAGCAGCCCGGGCGGATGGGTGGAGACCCAGTACTTC. This translates into CASSPGGWVETQYF.

This sequence joins TRBV9 and TRBJ1-2; tentative D call: TRBD1 (6 bases). Germline V CDR1 and CDR2: SGDLS, YYNGEE. The CDR3 consists of 16 residues. Deletions cut 0 bases from V and 2 bases from J, with 14 bases between. Here the CDR3 reads CASSVGGQGPNYGYTF. Here the CDR3 DNA reads TGTGCCAGCAGCGTAGGAGGGCAGGGGCCGAACTATGGCTACACCTTC.

CDR3 DNA sequence: TGTGCCTGGAGTGTACCCGGACGCAGTTCACCCCTCCACTTT. It specifies CAWSVPGRSSPLHF. The gene calls are TRBV30 and TRBJ1-6; the D is unclear. Germline CDR1 and CDR2: GTSNPN and SVGIG (reference sequence). Trimming pared 0 bases from V and 9 bases from J, leaving 12 bases between. This CDR3 spans 14 amino acids.

The chain recombines TRBV7-2 with TRBJ1-1, with D hard to call. CDR1 SGHTA and CDR2 FQGNSA come from the germline V gene. The V end lost 4 bases, the J end lost 0 bases, and 12 bases lay between the germline ends. The CDR3 has 15 residues. CDR3 sequence: CASSSLRTVNTEAFF. The DNA of the CDR3 is TGTGCCAGCAGCTCTCTCCGGACGGTGAACACTGAAGCTTTCTTT.

This clone has only a few counts. The chain employs TRBV6-6 and TRBJ2-5; 9 nucleotides line up with TRBD2. The CDR3 spans 16 residues. V trimming: 2 bases; J trimming: 2 bases; junction bases outside the gene matches: 6. Germline V gene lookup returns CDR1 MNHNY and CDR2 SVGAGI (reference sequence). This CDR3 reads CASSYRLAGRQETQYF. CDR3 nucleotides: TGTGCCAGCAGTTACCGTCTAGCGGGGCGACAAGAGACCCAGTACTTC.

The chain carries TRBV5-6 and TRBJ1-3, with D uncertain. From germline, CDR1 is SGHDT and CDR2 YYEEEE. V lost 0 bases to trimming and J lost 4 bases, with 5 bases between them. This CDR3 is built from 13 residues. CDR3 sequence reads: CASSLERGNTIYF. In DNA, the CDR3 is TGTGCCAGCAGCTTGGAACGCGGAAACACCATATATTTT.

The chain links TRBV11-3 to TRBJ1-2; 8 nucleotides agree with TRBD1. The length of the CDR3 is 13 residues. The V gene's germline CDR1 is SGHNT and CDR2 YENEEA. Trimming took 6 bases from V and 6 from J; bases not matched to a gene: 6. The CDR3 DNA reads as TGTGCCAGCAGTTCCGACAGGGGTAATGGCTACACCTTC. This codes for CASSSDRGNGYTF.

In its sample, this clone was seen a few times. The sample has other DNA sequences that encode this CDR3 too. The J gene is TRBJ2-7, the V gene TRBV28; D is perhaps TRBD1 (5 bases). The CDR3 totals 13 residues. From germline, CDR1 is MDHEN and CDR2 SYDVKM. V was trimmed by 2 bases and J by 3 bases, leaving 8 bases between them. The CDR3 DNA is TGTGCCAGCAGTTTAGGGCAGGGCTACGAGCAGTACTTC. Its protein product is CASSLGQGYEQYF.

The rearrangement uses TRBV5-6 and TRBJ2-5; TRBD1 is a possible D gene (6 bases). V was cut by 1 base and J by 3 bases, with 16 bases left in between. The CDR3 totals 16 residues. Looked up from germline, CDR1 is SGHDT and CDR2 is YYEEEE. The CDR3 is CASSLSRAGDKETQYF. In DNA form, the CDR3 reads TGTGCCAGCAGCTTGTCGAGGGCAGGGGATAAAGAGACCCAGTACTTC.

This clone was picked up a small number of times. The chain employs TRBV5-1 and TRBJ2-7; a weak D match, TRBD2 (6 bases). Germline assignment: CDR1 SGHRS and CDR2 YFSETQ. The V gene lost 6 bases and the J gene lost 5 bases, with 6 bases spanning the gap. The CDR3 contains 10 residues. The CDR3 spells CASTGDEQYF. CDR3 coding DNA: TGCGCCAGCACGGGGGACGAGCAGTACTTC.

The chain couples TRBV5-4 to TRBJ2-2; TRBD2 aligns across 9 bases. CDR1 is SGHNT and CDR2 is YYREEE in the germline V gene (reference sequence). The ends lost 4 bases at V and 10 bases at J; junction bases unmatched: 14. This CDR3 region has 16 residues. The CDR3 DNA reads as TGTGCCAGCAGCGAGCGGGCGGTAGCGGGAGAGGCGGAGCTGTTTTTT. This codes for CASSERAVAGEAELFF.

This chain connects TRBV28 to TRBJ2-7, with 11 bases matching TRBD1. Germline-derived CDR1 and CDR2 are MDHEN and SYDVKM. The J segment lost 8 bases and the V segment lost 5 bases, leaving 14 bases of the junction unmatched. The CDR3 length is 16 residues. The CDR3 coding sequence is TGTGCCAGCAGTCCCCCCAGATGGACAGGGGGCAAGAAGCAGTACTTC. Its protein is CASSPPRWTGGKKQYF.

The chain couples TRBV6-1 to TRBJ2-1; no firm D call. Germline V gene sequence: CDR1 MNHNS, CDR2 SASEGT. V lost 5 bases and J lost 8, with 10 bases in between. The CDR3 has 12 amino acids. In DNA, the CDR3 is TGTGCCAGCAGTTCCCGGACGTATGAGCAGTTCTTC. Translating gives CASSSRTYEQFF.

This clone was recorded a few times. The V call is TRBV11-2, the J call TRBJ2-1, with D maybe TRBD1 (5 bases). Germline loops: CDR1 SGHAT, CDR2 FQNNGV. The CDR3 totals 15 residues. Trimming removed 6 bases at V and 0 bases at J, with 12 bases between. CDR3 protein: CASRRVGDSYNEQFF. CDR3 nucleotide sequence: TGTGCCAGCAGGAGAGTAGGGGACTCCTACAATGAGCAGTTCTTC.

This clone was seen only a few times. The chain has TRBV7-9 and TRBJ2-1, with 9 bases lining up with TRBD1. After removal of 5 bases from V and 0 bases from J, the junction contained 5 bases not matched to a gene. The CDR3 contains 16 residues. The germline V gene has CDR1 SEHNR and CDR2 FQNEAQ (reference sequence). The CDR3: CASSPGTGSSYNEQFF. CDR3 bases: TGTGCCAGCAGCCCCGGGACAGGGAGCTCCTACAATGAGCAGTTCTTC.

The chain employs TRBV2 and TRBJ1-4; D not certain. CDR3 length: 15 amino acids. With 3 bases removed from V and 0 bases from J, the gap between germline ends came to 8 bases. Per the germline V gene, CDR1 is SNHLY and CDR2 is FYNNEI. The CDR3 loop reads CASSEMDTTNEKLFF. Here the CDR3 DNA reads TGTGCCAGCAGTGAGATGGATACAACTAATGAAAAACTGTTTTTT.

The V and J genes are TRBV27 and TRBJ1-2, with 7 bases matching TRBD1. The V and J ends lost 5 bases and 6 bases, in that order; junction bases with no gene match: 9. This CDR3 has 14 residues. CDR1 is MNHEY, CDR2 SMNVEV, per germline (reference sequence). The CDR3 DNA reads as TGTGCCAGCAGTATGACAGGGTATGGGAATGGCTACACCTTC. Protein product: CASSMTGYGNGYTF.

The chain joins TRBV7-9 to TRBJ2-1; TRBD2 matches at 15 bases. The V gene end was trimmed by 5 bases and the J gene end by 10 bases; junction bases not matched to a gene: 12. Germline assignment: CDR1 SEHNR and CDR2 FQNEAQ (reference sequence). CDR3 length: 17 amino acids. DNA for the CDR3: TGTGCCAGCAGCAAGACCGAGGGACTAGCGGGGGGACCAGAGCAGTTCTTC. Amino acid sequence: CASSKTEGLAGGPEQFF.

This clone was detected only a few times. The chain recombines TRBV28 with TRBJ1-2; 9 bases fit TRBD1. Germline-derived CDR1 and CDR2 are MDHEN and SYDVKM. V was pared by 4 bases and J by 6 bases, with 6 bases of the junction left unmatched. This CDR3 comprises 14 residues. The CDR3 DNA is TGTGCCAGCAGTTACAGGGGGCTTACGCATGGCTACACCTTC. This encodes CASSYRGLTHGYTF.